The present TCR beta chain was sequenced within a study of siplizumab effects on memory and regulatory T cells. Study findings and constraints: Siplizumab led to significantly less abundant alloreactive sequences that could be traced back to unstimulated CD4+ memory cells. Mappable alloreactive CD4+ clones averaged approximately 69% Treg-derived with siplizumab versus around 27% in controls.

The CDR3 consists of 15 residues. Per the germline V gene, CDR1 is MNHEY and CDR2 is SVGAGI. The ends lost 0 bases at V and 4 bases at J; junction bases unmatched: 3. Assays examined about 100,000 TCR templates per sample. Only in-frame clones appear in the TCRdb table, and some are missing; sequencing was by immunoSEQ multiplex PCR. The data contain approximately 15,000 clones, approximately 45% of them singletons. About this clone: Its specificity is unknown.

As described, mixed lymphocyte reaction cells underwent coculture at 37°C for a duration of roughly six days. CFSE tagged responder PBMCs, Violet Dye tagged stimulator PBMCs, and the cells were mixed 1:1. The sequencing input was CFSE-low (dividing) CD4+ T cells sorted from an allogeneic mixed lymphocyte reaction. The receptor was derived from a human donor in good health; the cells came from an allogeneic mixed lymphocyte reaction. Some clones in this sample may be carry-over from other donors' samples. V usage is TRBV6-5 and J usage is TRBJ1-2, with 9 nucleotides matching TRBD1. The CDR3 DNA sequence: TGTGCCAGCAGTTACTCGGGACAGGGTCTCTATGGCTACACCTTC. Translated: CASSYSGQGLYGYTF.